This record concerns one T cell receptor beta chain sequence. What it binds is not known. These data come from a study of T cell repertoires in ileal Crohn's disease. General study results and limits: High-frequency clones were more common in sorted CD8 than CD4 cells. The median delay to postoperative endoscopy was 6 to 7 months.

The table came from immunoSEQ multiplex PCR; TCRdb's copy has only in-frame clones and leaves some out. The table lists 950 to 1,500 clones, roughly 80% of them singletons, with over 10% in the top ten. Documented time point: neoterminal ileum biopsy at postoperative endoscopy, about 6 months after surgery. V was pared by 5 bases and J by 4 bases, with 6 bases between. This CDR3 has 11 amino acids. This chain connects TRBV5-3 to TRBJ1-2, with D perhaps matching TRBD1 (5 bases). TRBV5-3 is known as an ORF, though its function is uncertain. Sequencing was done on a sample of ileal tissue. The source of this sequence is an adult with Crohn's disease. The DNA for the CDR3 is TGTGCCAGAAGAAGGGGCTATGGCTACACCTTC. Translating it yields CARRRGYGYTF.